Following are 15 T cell receptor beta chains from one sample sequenced in a study of control samples from healthy donors and cancer patients. Some clones are missing from TCRdb's copy, which holds only in-frame ones; the method was immunoSEQ multiplex PCR. The sample carries about 110,000 clones, 83% recorded once. The sequenced sample consisted of blood. The receptors shown here come from a woman between 50 and 59 years old in good health.

The chain couples TRBV9 to TRBJ2-1; 10 positions agree with TRBD2. The CDR3 is 15 amino acids. Trimming at V came to 4 bases and at J to 5 bases, leaving 6 bases not matched to a gene. Per the germline V gene, CDR1 is SGDLS and CDR2 is YYNGEE. The CDR3 is CASSTTSGAHNEQFF. DNA for the CDR3: TGTGCCAGCAGCACTACTAGCGGGGCTCACAATGAGCAGTTCTTC.

The rearrangement links TRBV27 to TRBJ1-2; TRBD1 might be the D (5 bases). Trimming cost V 0 bases and J 2 bases, with 10 bases left between them. Germline CDR1 and CDR2: MNHEY and SMNVEV (reference sequence). This CDR3 has 15 residues. CDR3 bases: TGTGCCAGCAGTTTATCAACTGAGGGGAACTATGGCTACACCTTC. Translation: CASSLSTEGNYGYTF.

V usage is TRBV6-5 and J usage is TRBJ1-2; 7 bases are a match to TRBD1. Germline CDR1 reads MNHEY; CDR2 reads SVGAGI. With V trimmed by 6 bases and J by 14 bases, 18 bases remained unmatched. CDR3 size: 14 residues. DNA for the CDR3: TGTGCCAGCAGCGGATCGGGACAGACTCGCCGGGTGACCTTC. This translates into CASSGSGQTRRVTF.

The rearrangement links TRBV7-6 to TRBJ2-3, with 13 nucleotides matching TRBD2. V trimming: 0 bases; J trimming: 1 base; junction bases outside the gene matches: 1. Germline assignment: CDR1 SGHVS and CDR2 FNYEAQ. This CDR3 contains 17 residues. Here the CDR3 DNA reads TGTGCCAGCAGCTTAGCCGGGACTAGCGGGGGCACAGATACGCAGTATTTT. Protein: CASSLAGTSGGTDTQYF. Together with reference TRBV7-6 and TRBJ2-3, the CDR3 gives the full variable domain: GAGVSQSPRYKVTKRGQDVALRCDPISGHVSLYWYRQALGQGPEFLTYFNYEAQQDKSGLPNDRFSAERPEGSISTLTIQRTEQRDSAMYRCASSLAGTSGGTDTQYFGPGTRLTVL.

The genes are TRBV30 and TRBJ1-6; 7 bases line up with TRBD1. Germline CDR1 is GTSNPN and CDR2 is SVGIG (reference sequence). The CDR3 length is 15 residues. The trim removed 3 bases at V and 6 bases at J, leaving 8 bases unmatched. The CDR3 DNA reads TGTGCCTGGAGCGCCGAGGACAGGATTAATTCACCCCTCCACTTT. Residues: CAWSAEDRINSPLHF.

Comment on this clone: This CDR3 is also generated by other DNA sequences in the sample. This chain links TRBV18 with TRBJ1-1; D remains ambiguous. The germline CDR1 and CDR2 sequences are KGHSH and LQKENI. CDR3 size: 13 residues. Trimming shortened V by 2 bases and J by 0 bases, and 4 bases separated the two germline ends. CDR3 residues: CASSPSVNTEAFF. CDR3 nucleotide sequence: TGTGCCAGCTCACCATCCGTGAACACTGAAGCTTTCTTT.

This clone ranks as medium-sized. The chain joins TRBV7-9 to TRBJ1-5, with a possible D match to TRBD1 (5 bases). The germline CDR1 and CDR2 sequences are SEHNR and FQNEAQ (reference sequence). There are 12 residues in the CDR3. V was trimmed by 4 bases and J by 7 bases, leaving 8 bases between them. CDR3 amino acids: CASSSGRQPQHF. The CDR3 DNA sequence: TGTGCCAGCAGCTCGGGACGGCAGCCCCAGCATTTT.

The table lists this clone with many counts. V and J are TRBV3-1 (or the pseudogene TRBV3-2) and TRBJ1-5, with D perhaps TRBD1 (6 bases). The CDR3 loop spans 15 amino acids. Germline V gives CDR1 LGHDT, CDR2 YNNKEL (reference sequence). The V end was cut by 3 bases, the J end by 2 bases, with 11 bases between. CDR3 nucleotides: TGTGCCAGCAGCCACGGGGCAGGGGGCAATCAGCCCCAGCATTTT. It yields the protein CASSHGAGGNQPQHF.

Note on this clone: The sample has other DNA sequences that encode this CDR3 too. The chain uses TRBV6-4 and TRBJ2-1; 11 bases are a match to TRBD2. Germline CDR1 and CDR2: MRHNA and SNTAGT. The CDR3 has 18 amino acids. Trimming at V came to 2 bases and at J to 5 bases, leaving 11 bases not matched to a gene. Written as DNA, the CDR3 is TGTGCCAGCAGTGACCCTCCCTCACTAGCGGGGGTTCACAATGAGCAGTTCTTC. Its protein is CASSDPPSLAGVHNEQFF.

This clone showed up just once. V and J are TRBV3-1 (or the pseudogene TRBV3-2) and TRBJ1-4; TRBD1 is a possible D gene (5 bases). This CDR3 spans 13 amino acids. V gave up 2 bases and J gave up 8 bases, with 9 bases separating them. Germline loops: CDR1 LGHDT, CDR2 YNNKEL (reference sequence). The CDR3 sequence is CASSQIQGEKLFF. CDR3 nucleotide sequence: TGTGCCAGCAGCCAAATTCAGGGAGAAAAACTGTTTTTT.

This clone is deemed medium-sized. J is TRBJ1-5 and V is TRBV19; D call uncertain. CDR1 and CDR2 (germline): LNHDA, SQIVND (reference sequence). The CDR3 contains 15 residues. Trimming stripped 1 base from V and 0 bases from J, with 7 bases between. CDR3 bases: TGTGCCAGTAGTATAGGAGCCCATAGCAATCAGCCCCAGCATTTT. The encoded protein is CASSIGAHSNQPQHF.

This chain links TRBV6-2 or TRBV6-3 with TRBJ2-7, with TRBD2 identical over 14 bases. The germline V gene encodes CDR1 MNHEY and CDR2 SVGEGT. Trimming removed 5 bases from V and 6 bases from J; junction bases left unmatched: 18. The CDR3 is made up of 19 amino acids. CDR3 region: CASSPRPGTSGGQAPEQYF. Here the CDR3 DNA reads TGTGCCAGCAGTCCCCGACCCGGGACTAGCGGGGGACAGGCTCCCGAGCAGTACTTC.

This clone was counted a single time. The CDR3 DNA follows: TGTGCCAGTAGTATGCTAGCGGAATTCACAGATACGCAGTATTTT. Protein sequence: CASSMLAEFTDTQYF. This rearrangement joins TRBV19 to TRBJ2-3; 7 bases are a match to TRBD2. The CDR3 length is 15 residues. Trimming removed 3 bases from V and 2 bases from J; junction bases left unmatched: 5. Germline assignment: CDR1 LNHDA and CDR2 SQIVND (reference sequence).

The chain links TRBV9 to TRBJ2-1; 11 bases align to TRBD2. CDR1 and CDR2 (germline): SGDLS, YYNGEE. The CDR3 is 16 residues long. The junction had 4 bases not matched to a gene; V was cut back by 0 bases and J by 5 bases. For the CDR3, the DNA is TGTGCCAGCAGCGTAGTGGGTAGCGGGGGGGACAATGAGCAGTTCTTC. Its protein product is CASSVVGSGGDNEQFF.

V is TRBV10-3 and J is TRBJ1-1, with no clear D. The CDR3 contains 15 residues. V lost 11 bases and J lost 1, with 20 bases in between. Germline V lookup: CDR1 ENHRY, CDR2 SYGVKD. The CDR3 region has the DNA TGTGCCTCAACGCGAACCGCGGCCCCGAACACTGAAGCTTTCTTT. Encoded protein: CASTRTAAPNTEAFF.